A selection of T cell receptor beta chains follows, all from one sample in a study of T cells in Graves' hyperthyroidism and ophthalmopathy. One entry per CDR3 protein, called by TCRdb with MiXCR from the multiplex PCR reads. Seen here are hundreds of thousands of distinct CDR3 sequences, around 14% observed once, and the top ten hold around a tenth. Sequencing was carried out using blood. These receptor sequences come from a woman aged 18 to 35 with Graves' hyperthyroidism. The CDR3 runs from the conserved cysteine through the conserved F or W. A D gene is named only where the DNA matches it firmly. A row's size may be missing; if present it is once, few, many or a size class.

CDR3: CSAIPTVGRTEAFF
DNA: TGCAGTGCCATACCGACGGTGGGGAGGACTGAAGCTTTCTTT
J: TRBJ1-1
D: -
V: TRBV20-1
size: many

CDR3: CASSQTGTSYGYTF
DNA: TGCGCCAGCAGCCAAACCGGGACCTCCTATGGCTACACCTTC
J: TRBJ1-2
D: -
V: TRBV4-1
size: -

CDR3: CASSVDQGRGNTIYF
DNA: TGTGCCAGCAGCGTTGATCAGGGCAGAGGAAACACCATATATTTT
J: TRBJ1-3
D: -
V: TRBV9
size: -

CDR3: CASSPRGGDSYEQYF
DNA: TGTGCCAGCAGCCCCCGCGGGGGGGACTCGTACGAGCAGTACTTC
J: TRBJ2-7
D: TRBD2
V: TRBV13
size: many

CDR3: CSVAATGTAHYGYTF
DNA: TGCAGTGTAGCCGCGACGGGTACGGCTCACTATGGCTACACCTTC
J: TRBJ1-2
D: -
V: TRBV20-1
size: many

CDR3: CASSPRDGNYGYTF
DNA: TGTGCCAGCAGCCCCCGGGACGGGAACTATGGCTACACCTTC
J: TRBJ1-2
D: -
V: TRBV11-2
size: many

CDR3: CASSHAGVNSPLHF
DNA: TGTGCCAGCAGCCACGCAGGGGTGAATTCACCCCTCCACTTT
J: TRBJ1-6
D: -
V: TRBV3-1
size: many

CDR3: CASGSVGAGETQYF
DNA: TGTGCCAGCGGGTCCGTCGGGGCGGGAGAGACCCAGTACTTC
J: TRBJ2-5
D: -
V: TRBV2
size: many

CDR3: CASSLEGSQPQHF
DNA: TGTGCCAGCAGCTTGGAGGGGAGTCAGCCCCAGCATTTT
J: TRBJ1-5
D: -
V: TRBV7-2
size: many

CDR3: CASSKTTGMNTEAFF
DNA: TGTGCCAGCAGTAAAACAACAGGGATGAACACTGAAGCTTTCTTT
J: TRBJ1-1
D: -
V: TRBV28
size: -

CDR3: CASSLLPSSGSTGELFF
DNA: TGTGCCAGCAGCTTATTACCGAGTTCCGGTTCCACCGGGGAGCTGTTTTTT
J: TRBJ2-2
D: -
V: TRBV7-2
size: many

CDR3: CSASREVRQFF
DNA: TGCAGTGCCAGCAGGGAGGTTAGGCAGTTCTTC
J: TRBJ2-1
D: -
V: TRBV20-1
size: many

CDR3: CASSLTRYTEAFF
DNA: TGTGCCAGCAGCTTAACAAGGTACACTGAAGCTTTCTTT
J: TRBJ1-1
D: -
V: TRBV7-3
size: many

CDR3: CASREQGEETQYF
DNA: TGCGCCAGCAGAGAACAGGGCGAGGAGACCCAGTACTTC
J: TRBJ2-5
D: -
V: TRBV5-1
size: few

CDR3: CASSQRTSGNEAFF
DNA: TGTGCCAGCAGCCAAAGGACGTCAGGGAATGAAGCTTTCTTT
J: TRBJ1-1
D: -
V: TRBV28
size: many

CDR3: CASYSRGEGNEQFF
DNA: TGTGCCAGTTATTCTCGGGGGGAGGGGAATGAGCAGTTCTTC
J: TRBJ2-1
D: TRBD2
V: TRBV19
size: few

CDR3: CASSWTSTGYYEQYF
DNA: TGTGCCAGCAGCTGGACCTCGACGGGGTACTACGAGCAGTACTTC
J: TRBJ2-7
D: -
V: TRBV5-8
size: -

CDR3: CASSTGTGVSNQPQHF
DNA: TGTGCCAGCAGCACCGGGACAGGGGTTAGCAATCAGCCCCAGCATTTT
J: TRBJ1-5
D: TRBD1
V: TRBV6-2/TRBV6-3
size: -

CDR3: CASSGFSGGSTDTQYF
DNA: TGTGCCAGCAGCGGCTTTAGCGGGGGGAGCACAGATACGCAGTATTTT
J: TRBJ2-3
D: TRBD2
V: TRBV2
size: many

CDR3: CSAPGLAGHNEQFF
DNA: TGCAGTGCTCCGGGACTAGCGGGTCACAATGAGCAGTTCTTC
J: TRBJ2-1
D: TRBD2
V: TRBV20-1
size: -

CDR3: CASSLAAGTGSYTQYF
DNA: TGTGCCAGCAGCTTAGCGGCCGGGACAGGCAGCTATACGCAGTATTTT
J: TRBJ2-3
D: TRBD1
V: TRBV11-3
size: many

CDR3: CATRETGTGYRTDTQYF
DNA: TGTGCCACCAGAGAAACCGGGACAGGATACCGCACAGATACGCAGTATTTT
J: TRBJ2-3
D: TRBD1
V: TRBV15
size: many

CDR3: CASSDLGQPQHF
DNA: TGTGCCAGCAGTGACCTAGGACAGCCCCAGCATTTT
J: TRBJ1-5
D: -
V: TRBV6-2/TRBV6-3
size: many

CDR3: CASSVSGVRETQYF
DNA: TGTGCCAGCAGCGTATCAGGGGTTCGGGAGACCCAGTACTTC
J: TRBJ2-5
D: -
V: TRBV7-8
size: many

CDR3: CASSGPLGAGATDTQYF
DNA: TGTGCCAGCAGTGGGCCCCTGGGGGCGGGGGCCACAGATACGCAGTATTTT
J: TRBJ2-3
D: -
V: TRBV27
size: many

CDR3: CASSPNWVRTQYF
DNA: TGTGCCAGCAGCCCAAACTGGGTAAGGACCCAGTACTTC
J: TRBJ2-5
D: -
V: TRBV7-2
size: many

CDR3: CASSYSLGNQPQHF
DNA: TGTGCCAGCAGTTACTCTCTGGGCAATCAGCCCCAGCATTTT
J: TRBJ1-5
D: -
V: TRBV6-6
size: many

CDR3: CAIKAGTSGSDTQYF
DNA: TGTGCCATCAAAGCCGGGACTAGCGGGAGTGATACGCAGTATTTT
J: TRBJ2-3
D: TRBD2
V: TRBV10-3
size: many

CDR3: CASSADGTGGRGGFF
DNA: TGTGCCAGCAGCGCAGATGGGACAGGGGGCCGAGGCGGGTTCTTC
J: TRBJ2-1
D: TRBD1
V: TRBV9
size: few

CDR3: CSATQTGFEQYF
DNA: TGCAGTGCGACCCAAACAGGGTTCGAGCAGTACTTC
J: TRBJ2-7
D: -
V: TRBV20-1
size: many

CDR3: CASSHAGVASPLHF
DNA: TGTGCCAGCAGTCATGCAGGGGTGGCTTCACCCCTCCACTTT
J: TRBJ1-6
D: -
V: TRBV6-1
size: few

CDR3: CASSQFTGTGEVSEAFF
DNA: TGCGCCAGCAGCCAATTCACCGGGACAGGGGAGGTTTCTGAAGCTTTCTTT
J: TRBJ1-1
D: TRBD1
V: TRBV12-3/TRBV12-4
size: few